This note documents a single T cell receptor beta chain sequence. Germline trimming cut 0 bases from V and 5 bases from J; bases unmatched to any gene: 8. The CDR3 spans 17 residues. Germline lookup yields CDR1 MGHRA and CDR2 YSYEKL. Clinical histories supplied by participants themselves formed the basis of cohort assignment. All recovered Cohort 3 donors got two negative PCRs, got clearance, or saw symptom resolution. The data originate from a study of blood T cell repertoires in COVID-19. Study in general: Nucleic acid was either cDNA or gDNA, and it came from T cells, B-cell-depleted T cells, or PBMCs.

Authors' analysis steps: Estimation of nucleated cell counts relied on the amplification of reference gene primers. The data were produced by immunoSEQ multiplex PCR, yet TCRdb's version contains in-frame clones alone and is incomplete. That table is the source of V, J and clone size, and D and trimming were worked out from the DNA. This sample has about 220,000 clones, with approximately 90% found just once. The sample consisted of PBMCs or T cells enriched from blood (not recorded which). The receptor was isolated from a woman under 40 who had recovered from COVID-19. The chain employs TRBV4-1 and TRBJ1-5, with 9 bases that match TRBD1. The CDR3 bases are TGCGCCAGCAGCCAAGAAGCCTCGGGACAGGGTTATCAGCCCCAGCATTTT. Its protein product is CASSQEASGQGYQPQHF.